Below are 25 T cell receptor beta chains sequenced from a single sample in a study of blood T cell repertoires in COVID-19. Sequenced by immunoSEQ multiplex PCR; TCRdb stores in-frame clones only, minus some. Here the sample spans about 23,000 clones, approximately 94% being singletons. The sample was peripheral blood. The receptors here all came from a woman aged 45-59 years with active COVID-19.

The rearrangement uses TRBV6-6 and TRBJ2-1; possible D gene TRBD1, 6 bases. Trimming shortened V by 2 bases and J by 2 bases, and 10 bases separated the two germline ends. This CDR3 has 15 amino acids. The V gene's germline CDR1 is MNHNY and CDR2 SVGAGI (reference sequence). CDR3 DNA: TGTGCCAGCAGTTACAGACAGGAAACCTACAATGAGCAGTTCTTC. It translates to CASSYRQETYNEQFF.

In this sample, this clone turned up once. The rearrangement links TRBV4-2 to TRBJ1-1, with D hard to call. Germline V lookup: CDR1 LGHNA, CDR2 YNFKEQ. Trimming removed 1 base at V and 0 bases at J, with 21 bases between. This CDR3 has 19 amino acids. The CDR3 sequence is CASSQVINSFQPMNTEAFF. CDR3 coding DNA: TGTGCCAGCAGCCAAGTCATAAACAGCTTCCAACCAATGAACACTGAAGCTTTCTTT.

The chain uses TRBV18 and TRBJ1-1; 7 nucleotides align to TRBD1. Losses at the gene ends were 4 bases for V and 5 bases for J; bases not matched to a gene: 10. This CDR3 spans 15 amino acids. Looked up from germline, CDR1 is KGHSH and CDR2 is LQKENI. CDR3 bases: TGTGCCAGCTCACTTACTCCCAGGGGGTCGACTGAAGCTTTCTTT. It yields the protein CASSLTPRGSTEAFF.

This chain joins TRBV7-9 and TRBJ2-2, with unresolved D. This CDR3 region has 10 residues. With 11 bases removed from V and 2 bases from J, the gap between germline ends came to 3 bases. CDR1 and CDR2 from the germline V gene are SEHNR and FQNEAQ (reference sequence). CDR3 DNA sequence: TGTGCCCAAAACACCGGGGAGCTGTTTTTT. It specifies CAQNTGELFF.

This rearrangement joins TRBV5-4 to TRBJ1-1, with a possible D match to TRBD1 (6 bases). In germline, CDR1 is SGHNT, CDR2 YYREEE (reference sequence). Trimming took 3 bases from V and 1 from J, leaving 13 bases between them. The length of the CDR3 is 15 residues. The CDR3 sequence is CASSSSDRKNTEAFF. The CDR3 coding sequence is TGTGCCAGCAGCTCCTCCGACAGGAAGAACACTGAAGCTTTCTTT.

J is TRBJ2-5 and V is TRBV18; a weak D match, TRBD2 (6 bases). V lost 1 base, J lost 3 bases, and 6 bases lay in between. Per germline, CDR1 KGHSH and CDR2 LQKENI. The CDR3 runs 13 residues. CDR3 in DNA: TGTGCCAGCTCACCACGGGGGGAAGAGACCCAGTACTTC. Translated: CASSPRGEETQYF.

V is TRBV19 and J is TRBJ2-1, with D perhaps matching TRBD2 (6 bases). V lost 3 bases, J lost 3 bases, and 18 bases lay in between. The length of the CDR3 is 17 residues. Germline values: CDR1 LNHDA, CDR2 SQIVND (reference sequence). The CDR3 DNA follows: TGTGCCAGTAGTATGACTAATCAATTGGGACTCTACAATGAGCAGTTCTTC. This translates into CASSMTNQLGLYNEQFF.

The chain recombines TRBV13 with TRBJ1-1; 7 nucleotides line up with TRBD1. Germline V gives CDR1 PRHDT, CDR2 FYEKMQ (reference sequence). The CDR3 spans 14 residues. V dropped 4 bases and J dropped 0; count of bases not matched to a gene: 2. CDR3 coding DNA: TGTGCCAGCAGCTCGGGACAGATGAACACTGAAGCTTTCTTT. Its protein product is CASSSGQMNTEAFF.

The V and J genes are TRBV7-9 and TRBJ2-6; D uncertain. Per the germline V gene, CDR1 is SEHNR and CDR2 is FQNEAQ (reference sequence). Trimming took off 0 bases at V and 0 bases at J, with 6 bases between the two ends. The CDR3 contains 16 residues. The CDR3 bases are TGTGCCAGCAGCTTAGCGACAAGCTCTGGGGCCAACGTCCTGACTTTC. This sequence encodes CASSLATSSGANVLTF.

The chain combines TRBV2 with TRBJ1-1; tentatively, D is TRBD1 (6 bases). This CDR3 is 14 amino acids long. V dropped 5 bases and J dropped 2 bases, with 12 bases sitting between them. CDR1 is SNHLY, CDR2 FYNNEI, per germline. CDR3 protein: CASSLQGRNTEAFF. The DNA for the CDR3 is TGTGCCAGCAGTTTACAGGGTCGCAACACTGAAGCTTTCTTT.

This chain links TRBV6-2 or TRBV6-3 with TRBJ1-5; tentatively, D is TRBD1 (6 bases). The germline V gene has CDR1 MNHEY and CDR2 SVGEGT. Trimming pared 4 bases from V and 0 bases from J, leaving 19 bases between. The CDR3 sequence is 18 residues long. The chain's CDR3 is CASSSPRRGDPSNQPQHF. The CDR3 bases are TGTGCCAGCAGTTCTCCTCGCAGGGGCGACCCTAGCAATCAGCCCCAGCATTTT.

The genes are TRBV6-1 and TRBJ1-4; possibly TRBD1 for D (6 bases). Germline lookup yields CDR1 MNHNS and CDR2 SASEGT. V was cut by 8 bases and J by 8 bases, with 18 bases left in between. The CDR3 contains 14 residues. Here the CDR3 DNA reads TGTGCCAGCTATGGGGGCTACCTCGCCGAAAAACTGTTTTTT. Encoded protein: CASYGGYLAEKLFF.

The chain employs TRBV21-1 and TRBJ1-2; the table gives TRBD1 as D, unverified against the DNA. TRBV21-1 is a documented pseudogene. This CDR3 region has 14 residues. The CDR3, as DNA: TGTGCCAGCATAAAAACAGGTTATAACTATGGCTACACCTTC. It encodes CASIKTGYNYGYTF.

The V call is TRBV5-4, the J call TRBJ1-2, with unresolved D. Germline CDR1 SGHNT, CDR2 YYREEE (reference sequence). The CDR3 consists of 13 residues. The V end lost 0 bases, the J end lost 8 bases, and 11 bases lay between the germline ends. CDR3 sequence: CASSLAGSKGYTF. In DNA, the CDR3 is TGTGCCAGCAGCTTGGCCGGGTCAAAGGGCTACACCTTC. Variable domain in full (rest from reference TRBV5-4 and TRBJ1-2): ETGVTQSPTHLIKTRGQQVTLRCSSQSGHNTVSWYQQALGQGPQFIFQYYREEENGRGNFPPRFSGLQFPNYSSELNVNALELDDSALYLCASSLAGSKGYTFGSGTRLTVV.

CDR3 in DNA: TGTGCCAGCAGCTTAGATCTAAATGCGGGAGTAACCGGGGAGCTGTTTTTT. Its protein is CASSLDLNAGVTGELFF. This chain links TRBV11-2 with TRBJ2-2; TRBD2 matches 7 bases. The ends lost 0 bases at V and 5 bases at J; junction bases unmatched: 9. The germline CDR1 and CDR2 sequences are SGHAT and FQNNGV. This CDR3 contains 17 residues.

The rearrangement links TRBV7-9 to TRBJ2-2; D unclear. V was pared by 8 bases and J by 2 bases, with 9 bases between. The CDR3 extends over 13 amino acids. Germline loops: CDR1 SEHNR, CDR2 FQNEAQ (reference sequence). CDR3 bases: TGTGCCAGCGAACTAACAAACACCGGGGAGCTGTTTTTT. This translates into CASELTNTGELFF.

This chain joins TRBV28 and TRBJ2-3, with D tentatively TRBD1 (6 bases). V gave up 4 bases and J gave up 10 bases, with 18 bases separating them. CDR3 length equals 14 residues. Germline V gene sequence: CDR1 MDHEN, CDR2 SYDVKM. The CDR3 spells CASSWTGGLISQYF. The CDR3 nucleotides read TGTGCCAGCAGTTGGACTGGGGGCCTTATCTCGCAGTATTTT.

The chain links TRBV3-1 (or the pseudogene TRBV3-2) to TRBJ2-5; 10 bases map to TRBD2. The CDR3 runs to 14 residues. Trimming cost V 4 bases and J 3 bases; bases outside gene matches: 2. Germline-derived CDR1 and CDR2 are LGHDT and YNNKEL (reference sequence). The CDR3 DNA is TGTGCCAGCAGCCCTACTAGCGGGAAAGAGACCCAGTACTTC. Translated: CASSPTSGKETQYF.

This chain joins TRBV11-3 and TRBJ2-1, with a possible D match to TRBD2 (5 bases). Trimming stripped 0 bases from V and 0 bases from J, with 9 bases between. Germline V lookup: CDR1 SGHNT, CDR2 YENEEA. This CDR3 contains 16 residues. In nucleotides, the CDR3 is TGTGCCAGCAGCTTAGACGGGGTCAGCTCCTACAATGAGCAGTTCTTC. Translation gives CASSLDGVSSYNEQFF.

The J gene is TRBJ1-5, the V gene TRBV28; tentative D call: TRBD1 (5 bases). Trimming pared 2 bases from V and 3 bases from J, leaving 17 bases between. This CDR3 spans 17 amino acids. Germline V CDR1 and CDR2: MDHEN, SYDVKM. DNA of the CDR3: TGTGCCAGCAGTTTAGTCAAGGGGTGGTGGGACAATCAGCCCCAGCATTTT. Translated, it gives CASSLVKGWWDNQPQHF.

The chain links TRBV28 to TRBJ1-3; tentatively, D is TRBD1 (6 bases). The germline V and J ends were trimmed by 3 bases and 2 bases, with 8 bases remaining between them. Germline assignment: CDR1 MDHEN and CDR2 SYDVKM. The CDR3 length is 14 residues. CDR3 residues: CASSLQGPGNTIYF. DNA for the CDR3: TGTGCCAGCAGTTTGCAGGGGCCTGGAAACACCATATATTTT.

J is TRBJ2-3 and V is TRBV29-1; 8 bases align to TRBD2. This CDR3 spans 15 amino acids. Germline-derived CDR1 and CDR2 are SQVTM and ANQGSEA. V lost 7 bases to trimming and J lost 0 bases; unmatched junction nucleotides: 9. CDR3 in amino acids: CSAKLLADSTDTQYF. CDR3 bases: TGCAGCGCCAAATTACTAGCGGACAGCACAGATACGCAGTATTTT.

The genes are TRBV5-8 and TRBJ1-4; D gene ambiguous. Looked up from germline, CDR1 is SGHTS and CDR2 is YDEGEE. With 2 bases removed from V and 8 bases from J, the gap between germline ends came to 25 bases. The CDR3 length is 18 residues. The CDR3: CASSLDRRRGALGEKLFF. DNA of the CDR3: TGTGCCAGCAGCTTAGATCGGCGGCGGGGAGCCCTTGGGGAAAAACTGTTTTTT.

This clone was seen once. The V and J genes are TRBV21-1 and TRBJ2-7; the tabulated D call, TRBD2, remains unverified against the DNA. TRBV21-1 is recorded as a pseudogene. CDR3 length equals 13 residues. This CDR3 reads CASNRRDLYEQYF. CDR3 in DNA: TGTGCCAGCAATAGGCGGGACCTCTACGAGCAGTACTTC.

The V gene is TRBV5-1, the J gene TRBJ1-6, with D possibly TRBD1 on 5 matching bases. CDR1 and CDR2 from the germline V gene are SGHRS and YFSETQ. The CDR3 has 16 amino acids. Deletions cut 0 bases from V and 3 bases from J, with 10 bases between. The CDR3 is CASSLAGPRYNSPLHF. The CDR3 region has the DNA TGCGCCAGCAGCTTGGCAGGGCCGCGCTATAATTCACCCCTCCACTTT.